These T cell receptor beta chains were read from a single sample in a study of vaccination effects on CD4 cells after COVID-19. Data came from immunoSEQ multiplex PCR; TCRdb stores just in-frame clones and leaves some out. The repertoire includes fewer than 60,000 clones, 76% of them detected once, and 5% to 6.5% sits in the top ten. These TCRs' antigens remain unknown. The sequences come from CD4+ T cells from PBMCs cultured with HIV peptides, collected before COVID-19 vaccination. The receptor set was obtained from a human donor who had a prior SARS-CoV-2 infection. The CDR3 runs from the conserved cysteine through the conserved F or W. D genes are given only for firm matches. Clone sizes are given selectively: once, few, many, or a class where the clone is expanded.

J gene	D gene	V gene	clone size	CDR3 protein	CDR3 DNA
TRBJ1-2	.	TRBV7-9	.	CASSPPQGGYTF	TGTGCCAGCAGTCCCCCCCAGGGAGGCTACACCTTC
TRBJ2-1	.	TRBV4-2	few	CASSQEGYNEQFF	TGTGCCAGCAGCCAAGAAGGATACAATGAGCAGTTCTTC
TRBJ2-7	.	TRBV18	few	CASSPGTNEQYF	TGTGCCAGCTCACCAGGGACGAACGAGCAGTACTTC
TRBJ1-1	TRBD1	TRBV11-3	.	CASSLDTRTGVVNTEAFF	TGTGCCAGCAGCTTAGATACCAGGACAGGGGTCGTGAACACTGAAGCTTTCTTT
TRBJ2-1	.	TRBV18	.	CASSPLAGSYNEQFF	TGTGCCAGCTCACCACTGGCAGGGTCCTACAATGAGCAGTTCTTC
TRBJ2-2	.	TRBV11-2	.	CASSLDPTGELFF	TGTGCCAGCAGCTTAGACCCCACCGGGGAGCTGTTTTTT
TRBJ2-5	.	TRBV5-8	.	CASSLAGRGFGETQYF	TGTGCCAGCAGCTTGGCGGGCAGGGGATTCGGGGAGACCCAGTACTTC
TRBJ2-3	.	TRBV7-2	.	CASSLGVAMADTQYF	TGTGCCAGCAGCCTTGGGGTAGCGATGGCAGATACGCAGTATTTT
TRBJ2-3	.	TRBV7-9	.	CASSLFGVDTQYF	TGTGCCAGCAGCTTATTCGGGGTTGATACGCAGTATTTT
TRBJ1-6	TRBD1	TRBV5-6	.	CASSPYGTGQSPLHF	TGTGCCAGCAGCCCGTACGGGACAGGCCAATCACCCCTCCACTTT
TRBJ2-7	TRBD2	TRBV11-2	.	CASSPGAAGDSTYEQYF	TGTGCCAGCAGCCCCGGCGCAGCGGGAGACTCCACGTACGAGCAGTACTTC
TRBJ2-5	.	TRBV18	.	CASSPPQETQYF	TGTGCCAGCTCACCACCCCAAGAGACCCAGTACTTC
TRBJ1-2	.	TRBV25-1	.	CASSEFGTPSGYTF	TGTGCCAGCAGTGAATTTGGTACCCCCAGTGGCTACACCTTC
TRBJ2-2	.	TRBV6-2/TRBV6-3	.	CASSRGSQVTGELFF	TGTGCCAGCAGTCGCGGTAGCCAGGTCACCGGGGAGCTGTTTTTT
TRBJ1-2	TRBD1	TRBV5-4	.	CASSLEAGGYGYTF	TGTGCCAGCAGCTTGGAGGCAGGGGGATATGGCTACACCTTC
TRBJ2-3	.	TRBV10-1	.	CASSEHNHWRLRRKDRSTDTQYF	TGCGCCAGCAGTGAACATAACCATTGGAGACTCCGCCGGAAGGATCGAAGCACAGATACGCAGTATTTT
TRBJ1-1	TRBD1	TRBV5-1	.	CASSRGGGTGNTEAFF	TGCGCCAGCAGCAGGGGGGGCGGGACAGGGAACACTGAAGCTTTCTTT
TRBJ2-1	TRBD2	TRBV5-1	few	CASSLEGLAPNDEQFF	TGCGCCAGCAGCTTGGAGGGACTAGCGCCGAACGATGAGCAGTTCTTC
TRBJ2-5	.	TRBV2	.	CASSETETQYF	TGTGCCAGCAGTGAAACAGAGACCCAGTACTTC
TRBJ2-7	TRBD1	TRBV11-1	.	CASSTGTGGIYEQYF	TGTGCCAGCAGCACCGGGACAGGGGGCATCTACGAGCAGTACTTC
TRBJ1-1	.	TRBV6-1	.	CASSEYRLNTEAFF	TGTGCCAGCAGTGAATACAGGTTGAACACTGAAGCTTTCTTT
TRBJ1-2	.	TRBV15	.	CATTPGHNDYGYTF	TGTGCCACCACCCCGGGACATAACGACTATGGCTACACCTTC
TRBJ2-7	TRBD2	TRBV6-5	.	CASSYLAGDGEQYF	TGTGCCAGCAGTTACTTAGCGGGAGATGGCGAGCAGTACTTC
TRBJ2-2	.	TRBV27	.	CASSLLPEFNLAGELFF	TGTGCCAGCAGTTTATTACCCGAGTTTAATTTAGCCGGGGAGCTGTTTTTT
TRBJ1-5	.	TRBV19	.	CASSITGGGQPQHF	TGTGCCAGTAGTATTACAGGTGGGGGACAGCCCCAGCATTTT
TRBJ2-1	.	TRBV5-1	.	CASSTLGSGTYNEQFF	TGCGCCAGCAGCACCCTGGGAAGCGGAACCTACAATGAGCAGTTCTTC
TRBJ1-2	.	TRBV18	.	CASSPFSTGTTRNYGYTF	TGTGCCAGCTCACCATTTTCAACAGGGACAACCAGGAACTATGGCTACACCTTC
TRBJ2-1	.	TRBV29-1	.	CSILGGSSYNEQFF	TGCAGCATTCTGGGGGGTAGCTCCTACAATGAGCAGTTCTTC
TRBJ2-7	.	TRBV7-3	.	CASSPDSFYEQYF	TGTGCCAGCAGCCCGGACTCGTTCTACGAGCAGTACTTC
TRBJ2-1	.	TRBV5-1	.	CASSLEAGRNEQFF	TGCGCCAGCAGCTTGGAGGCAGGGCGAAATGAGCAGTTCTTC
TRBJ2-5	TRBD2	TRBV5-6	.	CASSPNSGVGETQYF	TGTGCCAGCAGCCCAAATAGCGGGGTCGGGGAGACCCAGTACTTC
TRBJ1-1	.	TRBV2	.	CASSLQGMNTEAFF	TGTGCCAGCAGTCTCCAGGGGATGAACACTGAAGCTTTCTTT
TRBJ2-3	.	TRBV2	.	CASSELVRGSTDTQYF	TGTGCCAGCAGTGAACTTGTACGGGGCAGCACAGATACGCAGTATTTT
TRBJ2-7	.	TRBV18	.	CASSPQGEGYEQYF	TGTGCCAGCTCACCACAGGGGGAAGGTTACGAGCAGTACTTC
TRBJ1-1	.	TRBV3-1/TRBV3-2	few	CASSQGHSNTEAFF	TGTGCCAGCAGCCAAGGACACTCGAACACTGAAGCTTTCTTT
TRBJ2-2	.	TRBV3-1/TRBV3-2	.	CASSPGPGELFF	TGTGCCAGCAGCCCTGGACCTGGGGAGCTGTTTTTT
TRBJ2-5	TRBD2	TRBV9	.	CASSVETSGETQYF	TGTGCCAGCAGCGTAGAAACTAGCGGAGAGACCCAGTACTTC
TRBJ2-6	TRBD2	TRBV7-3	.	CASSLRGIAGSRSSGANVLTF	TGTGCCAGCAGCTTAAGGGGTATAGCGGGGTCACGGAGCTCTGGGGCCAACGTCCTGACTTTC
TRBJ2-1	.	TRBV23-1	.	CASSQRDLGGVSSYNEQFF	TGCGCCAGCAGTCAACGGGACTTAGGCGGGGTCAGCTCCTACAATGAGCAGTTCTTC
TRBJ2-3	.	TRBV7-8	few	CASSRAYSRFTDTQYF	TGTGCCAGCAGCCGAGCTTATAGTCGATTCACAGATACGCAGTATTTT
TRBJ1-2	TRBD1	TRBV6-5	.	CASSPGQTLYGYTF	TGTGCCAGCAGTCCGGGACAGACCCTTTATGGCTACACCTTC
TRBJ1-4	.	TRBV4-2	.	CASSQGPGPGEKLFF	TGTGCCAGCAGCCAAGGCCCCGGACCGGGTGAAAAACTGTTTTTT
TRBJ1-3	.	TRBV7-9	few	CASSLRRGSGNTIYF	TGTGCCAGCAGCTTAAGAAGGGGCTCTGGAAACACCATATATTTT
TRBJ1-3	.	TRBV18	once	CASSPPSVGNTIYF	TGTGCCAGCTCACCACCGAGTGTAGGAAACACCATATATTTT
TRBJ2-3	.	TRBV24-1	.	CATSDAAELTDTQYF	TGTGCCACCAGTGACGCTGCGGAGCTCACAGATACGCAGTATTTT
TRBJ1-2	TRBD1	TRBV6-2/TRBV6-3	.	CASSYSSDRGNYGYTF	TGTGCCAGCAGTTACTCATCCGACAGGGGGAACTATGGCTACACCTTC